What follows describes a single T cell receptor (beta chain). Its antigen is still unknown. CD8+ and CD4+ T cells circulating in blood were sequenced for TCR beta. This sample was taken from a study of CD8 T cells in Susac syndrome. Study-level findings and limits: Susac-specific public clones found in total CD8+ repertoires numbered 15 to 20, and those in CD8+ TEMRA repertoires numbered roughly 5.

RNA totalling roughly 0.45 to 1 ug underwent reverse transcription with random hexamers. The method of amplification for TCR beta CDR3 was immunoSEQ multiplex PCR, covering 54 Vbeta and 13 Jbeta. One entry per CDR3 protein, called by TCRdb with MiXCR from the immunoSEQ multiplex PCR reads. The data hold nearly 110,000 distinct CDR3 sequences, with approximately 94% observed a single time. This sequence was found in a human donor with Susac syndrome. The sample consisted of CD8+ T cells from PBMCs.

The CDR3 loop reads CASSRDRETQYF. The CDR3 coding sequence is TGTGCCAGCAGTCGGGACAGAGAGACCCAGTACTTC. This chain links TRBV12-3 or TRBV12-4 with TRBJ2-5, with 7 bases aligning to TRBD1. Trimming at V came to 5 bases and at J to 4 bases, leaving 1 base not matched to a gene. CDR3 length equals 12 residues.